The 17 T cell receptor beta chains below were found in one sample sequenced in a study of blood T cell repertoires in COVID-19. Generated by immunoSEQ multiplex PCR, the TCRdb table keeps only in-frame clones and is missing some. The repertoire holds about 110,000 clones, with 75% to 90% as singletons. Sequences were obtained from peripheral blood. The receptors were sampled from a woman aged 50 to 60 with acute or convalescent COVID-19.

In its sample, this clone was seen once. This chain links TRBV5-1 with TRBJ1-4; possibly TRBD1 for D (5 bases). Per germline, CDR1 SGHRS and CDR2 YFSETQ. The CDR3 extends over 15 amino acids. V lost 4 bases to trimming and J lost 6 bases, with 16 bases between them. For the CDR3, the DNA is TGCGCCAGCAGCCGGGACTCCGGAGACGATGAAAAACTGTTTTTT. Protein: CASSRDSGDDEKLFF.

The J gene is TRBJ1-5, the V gene TRBV12-5, with D unresolved. The length of the CDR3 is 13 residues. With 4 bases removed from V and 2 bases from J, the gap between germline ends came to 6 bases. CDR1 LGHNT and CDR2 FRNRAP come from the germline V gene. This CDR3 is CASGSERNQPQHF. CDR3 coding DNA: TGTGCTAGTGGTTCCGAGCGCAATCAGCCCCAGCATTTT.

V gene TRBV21-1 combines with J gene TRBJ2-4; whether TRBD1, the table's D call, matches the DNA was not checked. TRBV21-1 is labeled a pseudogene. CDR3 size: 13 residues. CDR3 amino acids: CASIGAVKNIQYF. The CDR3 DNA reads TGTGCCAGCATTGGGGCCGTTAAAAACATTCAGTACTTC.

The chain has TRBV28 and TRBJ2-3; TRBD2 matches at 9 bases. The CDR3 consists of 15 residues. Germline lookup yields CDR1 MDHEN and CDR2 SYDVKM. V was clipped by 2 bases and J by 5 bases; unmatched bases: 5. Written as DNA, the CDR3 is TGTGCCAGCAGTTTAGGTGGTAGCGGGGGAGATACGCAGTATTTT. The encoded protein is CASSLGGSGGDTQYF. Looking up the rest from reference TRBV28 and TRBJ2-3 gives the full variable domain: DVKVTQSSRYLVKRTGEKVFLECVQDMDHENMFWYRQDPGLGLRLIYFSYDVKMKEKGDIPEGYSVSREKKERFSLILESASTNQTSMYLCASSLGGSGGDTQYFGPGTRLTVL.

V and J are TRBV3-1 (or the pseudogene TRBV3-2) and TRBJ2-2, with 7 bases aligning to TRBD1. The CDR3 consists of 15 residues. Trimming cost V 1 base and J 2 bases; bases outside gene matches: 1. Germline values: CDR1 LGHDT, CDR2 YNNKEL (reference sequence). The CDR3 spells CASSQGQGNTGELFF. The CDR3, as DNA: TGTGCCAGCAGCCAAGGACAGGGCAACACCGGGGAGCTGTTTTTT.

V usage is TRBV5-1 and J usage is TRBJ1-1; TRBD1 aligns across 8 bases. CDR1 and CDR2 (germline): SGHRS, YFSETQ. V was pared by 4 bases and J by 0 bases, with 5 bases of the junction left unmatched. The CDR3 runs 15 residues. The CDR3 nucleotides read TGCGCCAGCAGCCTCGGACAGGGTCTGAACACTGAAGCTTTCTTT. Protein sequence: CASSLGQGLNTEAFF.

This chain connects TRBV9 to TRBJ1-1, with D perhaps matching TRBD1 (6 bases). This CDR3 spans 15 amino acids. From germline, CDR1 is SGDLS and CDR2 YYNGEE. V dropped 0 bases and J dropped 2 bases, with 11 bases sitting between them. CDR3 coding DNA: TGTGCCAGCAGCGTAGATGACAGGCTAAACACTGAAGCTTTCTTT. Translating it yields CASSVDDRLNTEAFF.

V is TRBV24-1 and J is TRBJ2-4; D is perhaps TRBD2 (6 bases). Germline V lookup: CDR1 KGHDR, CDR2 SFDVKD. Trimming pared 2 bases from V and 5 bases from J, leaving 12 bases between. This CDR3 contains 15 residues. CDR3 nucleotide sequence: TGTGCCACCAGTGATTCAGGAGGGTATGAAAACATTCAGTACTTC. It specifies CATSDSGGYENIQYF.

The CDR3 nucleotides read TGTGCCAGCAGTGAAGGGACACCACCCGGAAACACCATATATTTT. Translation: CASSEGTPPGNTIYF. The chain carries TRBV2 and TRBJ1-3; tentatively, D is TRBD1 (5 bases). Trimming removed 1 base at V and 4 bases at J, with 11 bases between. Germline CDR1 and CDR2: SNHLY and FYNNEI. The length of the CDR3 is 15 residues.

J is TRBJ1-2 and V is TRBV7-2, with a possible D match to TRBD1 (6 bases). The CDR3 totals 13 residues. With 3 bases removed from V and 4 bases from J, the gap between germline ends came to 9 bases. The V gene's germline CDR1 is SGHTA and CDR2 FQGNSA. DNA of the CDR3: TGTGCCAGCAGCTTGGGGGCGGGCTATGGCTACACCTTC. It is translated as CASSLGAGYGYTF. The whole variable domain, filled in from reference TRBV7-2 and TRBJ1-2, reads GAGVSQSPSNKVTEKGKDVELRCDPISGHTALYWYRQSLGQGLEFLIYFQGNSAPDKSGLPSDRFSAERTGGSVSTLTIQRTQQEDSAVYLCASSLGAGYGYTFGSGTRLTVV.

The genes are TRBV3-1 (or the pseudogene TRBV3-2) and TRBJ1-2; perhaps TRBD1 as D (5 bases). The germline V gene has CDR1 LGHDT and CDR2 YNNKEL (reference sequence). Trimming pared 2 bases from V and 4 bases from J, leaving 5 bases between. The CDR3 is made up of 12 amino acids. The CDR3 sequence: CASSQQGYGYTF. The CDR3 nucleotides are TGTGCCAGCAGCCAACAGGGCTATGGCTACACCTTC.

V gene TRBV6-6 combines with J gene TRBJ2-2, with D perhaps TRBD2 (5 bases). Germline V gene lookup returns CDR1 MNHNY and CDR2 SVGAGI (reference sequence). Trimming cost V 5 bases and J 2 bases, with 18 bases left between them. There are 17 residues in the CDR3. In nucleotides, the CDR3 is TGTGCCAGCAGTCCCTGGGAGCAGGACCCCAACACCGGGGAGCTGTTTTTT. Its translation: CASSPWEQDPNTGELFF.

This clone turned up a few times. The rearrangement joins TRBV28 to TRBJ1-2; 11 bases fit TRBD1. The V and J ends lost 6 bases and 7 bases, in that order; junction bases with no gene match: 7. The CDR3 runs to 14 residues. Germline CDR1 reads MDHEN; CDR2 reads SYDVKM. CDR3 DNA sequence: TGTGCCAGCAGCACTTCCGGGACAGGGGGTGGCTACACCTTC. Amino acids: CASSTSGTGGGYTF.

This clone was recorded a few times. This sequence joins TRBV19 and TRBJ1-6, with D possibly matching TRBD1 (5 bases). The germline CDR1 and CDR2 sequences are LNHDA and SQIVND (reference sequence). Trimming left V 5 bases short and J 13 bases short, with 15 bases between. The CDR3 has 13 residues. CDR3 in DNA: TGTGCCAGTAGTTCCGGGGACTTACTTCCCCTCCACTTT. It codes for CASSSGDLLPLHF.

This chain uses TRBV5-1 with TRBJ2-7, with TRBD1 matching over 7 bases. Germline V gene sequence: CDR1 SGHRS, CDR2 YFSETQ. The length of the CDR3 is 15 residues. V dropped 4 bases and J dropped 3; count of bases not matched to a gene: 10. CDR3 DNA sequence: TGCGCCAGCAGCCTGGCCCCCGGGACAGACTACGAGCAGTACTTC. It specifies CASSLAPGTDYEQYF.

V gene TRBV18 combines with J gene TRBJ1-6, with D perhaps matching TRBD1 (6 bases). Trimming removed 3 bases at V and 4 bases at J, with 10 bases between. From germline, CDR1 is KGHSH and CDR2 LQKENI. CDR3 length equals 15 residues. The CDR3 reads CASSPQGIYNSPLHF. CDR3 sequence (DNA): TGTGCCAGCTCACCTCAGGGGATTTATAATTCACCCCTCCACTTT.

This clone was detected a few times. The chain carries TRBV7-9 and TRBJ1-1, with D perhaps matching TRBD1 (5 bases). Trimming removed 6 bases at V and 0 bases at J, with 26 bases between. This CDR3 spans 19 amino acids. CDR1 and CDR2 (germline): SEHNR, FQNEAQ (reference sequence). DNA of the CDR3: TGTGCCAGCAGTTCAACCACCCCCTCAGGGACTAGAATGAACACTGAAGCTTTCTTT. Its protein is CASSSTTPSGTRMNTEAFF.